This is a list of T cell receptor beta chains from one sample in a study of blood T cell repertoires in COVID-19. Libraries were prepared by immunoSEQ multiplex PCR; TCRdb keeps only in-frame clonotypes and omits some of them. The sample includes some 190,000 clones, approximately 90% of them seen just once. Sequenced input: peripheral blood. These receptors were taken from a woman aged 40 to 50 who had recovered from COVID-19. Both conserved end residues are part of each CDR3. A D gene is named only where the DNA matches it firmly.

TRBD1	TRBV5-6	TRBJ1-5	TGTGCCAGCAGCGATGGACAGGTCAATCAGCCCCAGCATTTT	CASSDGQVNQPQHF
NA	TRBV7-2	TRBJ1-1	TGTGCCAGCAGCTGGGACCCGGTGGGGGGCACTGAAGCTTTCTTT	CASSWDPVGGTEAFF
NA	TRBV19	TRBJ1-5	TGTGCCAGTAGTATTAGACATTACAATCAGCCCCAGCATTTT	CASSIRHYNQPQHF
TRBD2	TRBV6-1	TRBJ2-7	TGTGCCAGCAGTGACGGGGCTAGCGGGACCTACGAGCAGTACTTC	CASSDGASGTYEQYF
NA	TRBV7-2	TRBJ2-1	TGTGCCAGCAGCTTAGCGCAGGGTTTGAACAATGAGCAGTTCTTC	CASSLAQGLNNEQFF
TRBD2	TRBV12-5	TRBJ2-5	TGTGCTAGTGGTTTGCTTCCCGGGACTAGCGGGGAGACCCAGTACTTC	CASGLLPGTSGETQYF
NA	TRBV12-3/TRBV12-4	TRBJ1-2	TGTGCCAGCAGTCCCCCAGGAGGTGGTGGCTACACCTTC	CASSPPGGGGYTF
TRBD2	TRBV4-2	TRBJ2-1	TGTGCCAGCAGCCGTGGGACTAGCGGGACTGAGCAGTTCTTC	CASSRGTSGTEQFF
NA	TRBV27	TRBJ1-1	TGTGCCAGCAGTTTATCGCGGGACAACACTGAAGCTTTCTTT	CASSLSRDNTEAFF
TRBD1	TRBV5-5	TRBJ2-5	TGTGCCAGCAGGCCCACCGGGACAGGGACGACCGGCGGGACCCAGTACTTC	CASRPTGTGTTGGTQYF